The source of this T cell receptor (beta chain) is a study of CD8+ T cells in alopecia areata (dated by TCRdb to the late 2010s). Background on the whole study: The treated patients took part in an open-label pilot trial in which moderate-to-severe alopecia areata was treated with oral tofacitinib at 5 to 10 mg twice daily. The SALT score, which quantifies the percentage of affected scalp surface area, was used to measure disease severity in treated patients. RNA was extracted with the PAXgene miRNA kit for fixed scalp, the miRNeasy kit for PBMCs, and the RNeasy kit for mouse skin. TCRbeta CDR3 regions were amplified by immunoSEQ multiplex PCR using 35 Vbeta forward and 13 Jbeta reverse primers. Tofacitinib was given for 6 to 18 months, followed by 6 months of follow-up off drug to assess delayed response and recurrence. High-throughput TCRbeta sequencing was used to examine T cell clonal expansion in alopecia areata in both the C3H/HeJ mouse model and human patients. Patients on tofacitinib were biopsied at baseline and after 4 and 24 weeks of treatment, and several of the patients also had a later scalp biopsy. Clonality in the scalp was compared among normal scalp (n=4), patchy alopecia areata scalp (n=8), and alopecia totalis/universalis scalp (n=8). Scalp tissue and sorted CD4+ and CD8+ peripheral blood T cells from patchy and totalis/universalis alopecia areata patients and from healthy controls were covered by human TCRbeta sequencing. Findings and caveats that apply to the study as a whole: Shared TCR sequences between patients were less evident than in mice, which may be partly attributable to HLA diversity in the patient population. With tofacitinib, both scalp clonality and the number of expanded CD8+ clones among the top 100 scalp clones went down significantly. Unlike mouse skin, where gammadelta T cells dominate, normal human skin contains resident alphabeta T cells that get sequenced too, which complicates analysis of the scalp TCR repertoire. Many expanded lesional clones were found to persist in scalp and blood during tofacitinib treatment, and relapse after treatment cessation may be partly explained by this persistence. Because the treated cohort was small and included a single nonresponder, larger studies are needed to assess links between baseline CD8+ expansion and response. Higher clonality and more expanded CD8+ clones were observed in lesional scalp than in normal scalp, particularly in alopecia totalis/universalis, a finding suggestive of antigenic drive.

This clone was seen just once. Which antigen it targets is not known. Base qualities are not provided; no much larger clone lies one nucleotide away. V ends up 6 bases short and J 3 bases short, with an unmatched junction base count of 7. CDR1 and CDR2, looked up from the germline V gene, are MGHRA and YSYEKL. The CDR3 spans 15 residues, from the cysteine through the phenylalanine. The read is trimmed to its CDR3 DNA, 45 bases read in frame from base 1. The protocol used for the library was the immunoSEQ multiplex PCR assay. For TCR sequencing, RNA was extracted from every sample and reverse transcribed into cDNA to serve as template. SuperScript III was used for first-strand cDNA synthesis, primed with a 2:1 mix of oligo-dT and random hexamers. A synthetic immune receptor repertoire was used to measure amplification bias, and any remaining bias was corrected computationally. The authors processed their data as follows. After raw reads were preprocessed to remove errors, the CDR3 was defined following IMGT conventions as running from the conserved cysteine to phenylalanine. Clonality was computed by normalizing Shannon entropy by log2 of the number of productive unique TCRs and subtracting the result from 1. Whether scalp clones were CD4 or CD8 was inferred by matching scalp TCRbeta sequences against CD4 and CD8 repertoires sorted from blood. TCRdb stores this immuneACCESS table with in-frame sequences only. Part of the clones is absent; in the studies checked, under half of the shortfall reflects unresolved V genes, and no reason is known for the rest. V and J calls and clone size follow that table, whereas D and trimming were derived from the DNA. The sample table holds 150,000 to 200,000 clones, of which roughly 60% were seen once. The ten most abundant clones make up approximately 16% of the sample.

The treatment or condition label of this sample denotes: oral pan-JAK inhibitor, 5-10 mg twice daily. From alopecia areata patients, peripheral blood was collected along with lesional scalp punch biopsies. PBMCs were isolated by density centrifugation and stained for CD3, CD4 and CD8, after which CD4+ and CD8+ T cells were sorted on a FACSAria. The specimen was CD4+ T cells sorted from blood, collected between weeks 55 and 65, from a patient treated with tofacitinib. The receptor was isolated from a human donor with alopecia areata. The chain links TRBV4-1 with TRBJ2-7; 11 central bases correspond to TRBD1. The sequenced DNA: TGCGCCAGCAGGCAGATCGGGACAGGGGGCTACGAGCAGTACTTC. Its coded protein is CASRQIGTGGYEQYF.